Presented here are 15 T cell receptor beta chains from one specimen sequenced in a study of regulatory T cells in long-lasting Graves disease. Sequencing libraries for TCR beta were prepared with iRepertoire HTBI primers and Arm-PCR of CDR3 regions. TCRdb re-called the multiplex PCR reads through MiXCR, storing one row per CDR3 protein. The table includes fewer than 400,000 distinct CDR3 sequences, 20% to 25% detected once. Time point denoted: persistent/refractory GD, antithyroid drugs over 5 years with positive TRAb. RNA isolated from PBMCs was used to make the TCR library. Source: peripheral blood mononuclear cells (PBMCs), taken when the disease was refractory, from a patient treated with antithyroid drugs. These receptors all stem from a female donor with Graves disease.

The rearrangement links TRBV6-2 or TRBV6-3 to TRBJ1-3, with D uncertain. The CDR3 length is 14 residues. Trimming removed 7 bases from V and 0 bases from J, with 10 bases in between. The germline V gene encodes CDR1 MNHEY and CDR2 SVGEGT. CDR3 nucleotides: TGTGCCAGCACGGACGGCTCCTCTGGAAACACCATATATTTT. Translation gives CASTDGSSGNTIYF.

V and J are TRBV6-5 and TRBJ2-7; D not certain. V shed 2 bases and J shed 5 bases, with 7 bases lying between them. The CDR3 loop spans 12 amino acids. Germline CDR1 is MNHEY and CDR2 is SVGAGI. The chain's CDR3 is CASSYGTNEQYF. The CDR3 DNA is TGTGCCAGCAGTTACGGCACTAACGAGCAGTACTTC.

This clonotype was seen ten or more times. The chain combines TRBV28 with TRBJ2-5, with 8 bases that match TRBD1. The CDR3 totals 16 residues. The germline CDR1 and CDR2 sequences are MDHEN and SYDVKM. Trimming took 5 bases from V and 0 from J; bases not matched to a gene: 8. CDR3 nucleotides: TGTGCCAGCAGTGTGGACAGGGAAAAGTACCAAGAGACCCAGTACTTC. This sequence encodes CASSVDREKYQETQYF. The variable domain in full, completed from reference TRBV28 and TRBJ2-5, reads DVKVTQSSRYLVKRTGEKVFLECVQDMDHENMFWYRQDPGLGLRLIYFSYDVKMKEKGDIPEGYSVSREKKERFSLILESASTNQTSMYLCASSVDREKYQETQYFGPGTRLLVL.

The V call is TRBV29-1, the J call TRBJ1-2; 7 bases fit TRBD1. The germline gives CDR1 SQVTM, CDR2 ANQGSEA. V shed 6 bases, J shed 7 bases, and the junction held 11 bases outside the gene matches. The CDR3 spans 13 residues. The CDR3 spells CSVATGVFTGYTF. For the CDR3, the DNA is TGCAGCGTCGCCACAGGGGTCTTTACTGGCTACACCTTC.

This clonotype was observed a handful of times. This chain connects TRBV6-1 to TRBJ2-7; TRBD1 aligns across 8 bases. The CDR3 is made up of 15 amino acids. V lost 4 bases, J lost 3 bases, and 8 bases stayed unmatched. In germline, CDR1 is MNHNS, CDR2 SASEGT. The chain's CDR3 is CASSGGQGRIYEQYF. CDR3 DNA sequence: TGTGCCAGCAGTGGTGGACAGGGAAGAATCTACGAGCAGTACTTC.

Points on this clonotype: One base away lies a much larger clone, so this may be a sequencing read error. V is TRBV6-2 or TRBV6-3 and J is TRBJ2-5; 9 nucleotides align to TRBD2. V dropped 4 bases and J dropped 5; count of bases not matched to a gene: 11. Germline CDR1 MNHEY, CDR2 SVGEGT. CDR3 length: 16 residues. CDR3 protein: CASSSGPAGGRETQYF. The CDR3 nucleotides read TGTGCCAGCAGTTCTGGACCAGCGGGAGGACGGGAGACCCAGTACTTC.

This clonotype was recorded many times. This chain joins TRBV2 and TRBJ1-5; perhaps TRBD1 as D (6 bases). The CDR3 covers 13 residues. Germline CDR1 SNHLY, CDR2 FYNNEI. Trimming stripped 4 bases from V and 7 bases from J, with 11 bases between. The CDR3 region has the DNA TGTGCCAGCAGTGGGCCCGACAGGCAGCCCCAGCATTTT. Protein sequence: CASSGPDRQPQHF.

This clonotype was seen ten or more times. The genes are TRBV6-9 and TRBJ1-1; D is uncertain. The germline V gene has CDR1 MNHGY and CDR2 SVAAGI. The CDR3 extends over 16 amino acids. Trimming took 3 bases from V and 2 from J, leaving 16 bases between them. The DNA of the CDR3 is TGTGCCAGCAGTTACTCATGGGGAAAAGGCAACACTGAAGCTTTCTTT. Protein sequence: CASSYSWGKGNTEAFF.

Details on this clonotype: This likely traces to a read error, being one base from a far larger clone. The rearrangement links TRBV2 to TRBJ1-1, with 11 positions matching TRBD1. The germline gives CDR1 SNHLY, CDR2 FYNNEI. The CDR3 spans 14 residues. CDR3 amino acids: CASSWTGGTTGAFF. The CDR3 DNA reads TGTGCCAGCAGTTGGACAGGGGGCACCACTGGAGCTTTCTTT.

The chain couples TRBV19 to TRBJ2-7; no reliable D call. Trimming left V 7 bases short and J 0 bases short, with 13 bases between. CDR1 is LNHDA and CDR2 is SQIVND in the germline V gene (reference sequence). The CDR3 length is 14 residues. The CDR3 nucleotides read TGTGCCAGTAATCCAGCTTCAAGCTCCTACGAGCAGTACTTC. Protein: CASNPASSSYEQYF.

The sample holds many counts of this clonotype. V and J are TRBV12-3 or TRBV12-4 and TRBJ2-5; 7 bases line up with TRBD2. J gave up 5 bases and V 5 bases, and 5 bases lay outside the gene matches. The CDR3 consists of 13 residues. CDR3 loop: CASSQSGIETQYF. In DNA, the CDR3 is TGTGCCAGCAGTCAGAGCGGGATTGAGACCCAGTACTTC.

V and J are TRBV18 and TRBJ2-2; no clear D. Trimming took 0 bases from V and 1 from J, leaving 9 bases between them. Germline loops: CDR1 KGHSH, CDR2 LQKENI. This CDR3 has 16 residues. CDR3 bases: TGTGCCAGCTCACCACCTGTTGGTGGGAACACCGGGGAGCTGTTTTTT. Encoded protein: CASSPPVGGNTGELFF. Variable domain in full (rest from reference TRBV18 and TRBJ2-2): NAGVMQNPRHLVRRRGQEARLRCSPMKGHSHVYWYRQLPEEGLKFMVYLQKENIIDESGMPKERFSAEFPKEGPSILRIQQVVRGDSAAYFCASSPPVGGNTGELFFGEGSRLTVL.

Of note for this clonotype: A much larger clone sits a single nucleotide away, making a read error possible. It is likely a read error, because the conserved phenylalanine at the end of the CDR3 is missing. The chain is built from TRBV20-1 and TRBJ2-7; D unresolved. The ends were cut back, 8 bases at V and 2 bases at J, with 16 bases in the middle. From germline, CDR1 is DFQATT and CDR2 SNEGSKA (reference sequence). The CDR3 loop spans 13 amino acids. The CDR3 here is CSPYSTDTYEQYS. In DNA, the CDR3 is TGCAGTCCCTACTCGACTGATACCTACGAGCAGTACTCC.

This clonotype showed up many times. The gene calls are TRBV15 and TRBJ1-2, with a weak D call TRBD1 (5 bases). Trimming removed 5 bases from V and 2 bases from J, with 15 bases in between. Germline V lookup: CDR1 LNHNV, CDR2 YYDKDF (reference sequence). The CDR3 loop spans 15 amino acids. CDR3 sequence (DNA): TGTGCCACCAGCGGCAAGGCAGGGCCAAACTATGGCTACACCTTC. It yields the protein CATSGKAGPNYGYTF.

With respect to this clonotype: Because it lacks the conserved phenylalanine or tryptophan at the end, this CDR3 is likely a read error. The rearrangement links TRBV5-1 to TRBJ1-5; D is undetermined. The CDR3 has 16 amino acids. The V end was cut by 5 bases, the J end by 0 bases, with 15 bases between. Looked up from germline, CDR1 is SGHRS and CDR2 is YFSETQ. CDR3 loop: CASRRFDKNSNQPQHS. For the CDR3, the DNA is TGCGCCAGCAGGCGTTTCGACAAGAATAGCAATCAGCCCCAGCATTCT.